The entry below gives a single T cell receptor beta chain sequence along with its context. Its antigen remains undetermined. Base qualities are not at hand, and no much larger clone is one base apart. The CDR3 regions of human TCRbeta chains were analyzed by immunosequencing. Processing in the source paper ran as follows. TCRs in the repertoires were compared against a reference library of SARS-CoV-2-specific TCRs that had been generated with the MIRA antigen-specificity platform. Breadth was defined as the fraction of unique TCRs that were SARS-CoV-2-associated. Depth was defined as the fraction of total T cells that were SARS-CoV-2-associated. Using the MIRA data, every spike-specific TCR was mapped to the spike region that the TCR reacted to and assigned to either a CD4 or a CD8 class. Log10-transformed breadth and depth values were compared by one-way ANOVA with Sidak's multiple comparisons tests. What TCRdb holds here is the immuneACCESS table cut down to in-frame rearrangements. Part of the clones is not present; checked against another copy, under half of the missing clones reflect an unresolved V gene, and the others are unexplained. That table is the source of V, J and clone size, and D and trimming were worked out from the DNA. Counted in this sample were roughly 150,000 clones; roughly 92% of them appeared once. 1.1% to 1.5% of the sample lies in the top ten.

These data belong to a study of T cell responses to AZD1222 COVID-19 vaccine (dated by TCRdb to the early 2020s). About the full investigation: AZD1222 recipients with second doses at about 4 weeks or about 12 weeks were pooled, because spike-specific TCR depth and breadth did not differ between schedules. TCR sequencing covered some 240 trial participants: about 210 given two doses of AZD1222 and 26 given two doses of MenACWY control vaccine. Trial participants were enrolled into age subgroups of 18-55, 56-69 and 70-plus years, which contained about 150, 27 and 61 TCR-sequenced participants, respectively. Overall results and qualifications from the work: Conclusions about previously exposed vaccinees were limited because only a handful of AZD1222 recipients were SARS-CoV-2 seropositive at baseline. Because no day 14 peak-response samples were available, the repertoires could be characterized only after the peak T cell response. The whole spike protein was spanned by vaccine-associated CD4 TCRs, and dominant responses were seen in regions 160-218 and 743-854. After two AZD1222 doses, spike-specific TCR breadth and depth were significantly higher than at day 0 and than in MenACWY recipients. Participants were mostly white British, with more females than males. The authors suggested clonal diversity may have been underestimated. In the small 56-69-year group, the increase in depth fell short of significance, most likely because of low power. Epitopes outside the regions mutated in the B.1.351 and B.1.1.7 variants were reportedly recognized by nearly half of the unique spike-specific TCRs.

This specimen's time point label, interpreted: baseline before first vaccination. The vaccinee samples were drawn from two UK trials, COV001 and COV002, one of which was a single-blind randomized controlled phase 2/3 trial testing AZD1222 (ChAdOx1 nCoV-19) in healthy adults. For TCRbeta chain sequencing, PBMC samples were collected from trial participants at day 0 and at day 28 after the second dose. The CDR3 has 13 amino acids, counting the end cysteine and phenylalanine. Solely the CDR3 DNA is kept, with 39 bases framed from the first base. CDR1 is given as WNHNN and CDR2 as SYGVQD, both from the germline V gene (reference sequence). Deletion took 10 bases off V and 1 base off J, with a span of 12 bases between the germline ends.

This clonotype was obtained from an adult in good health. The sequence is built from TRBV10-1 and TRBJ2-3; a confident D gene designation cannot be given. Material: peripheral blood, obtained on day 0 of AZD1222 vaccination. The DNA is TGCGCCACCCAATTTGACGGCACAGATACGCAGTATTTT. The encoded protein is CATQFDGTDTQYF.